The 21 T cell receptor beta chains listed next were all sequenced from one sample in a study of CD8 T cells in ankylosing spondylitis. General study results and limits: What appeared characteristic of ankylosing spondylitis blood was a TCR beta motif of 7 or 8 highly homologous variants.

TCRdb re-called the 5' RACE reads with MiXCR, one entry per CDR3 protein. The sample has under 250,000 distinct CDR3 sequences, around 7.9% seen once. These TCRs' antigens remain unknown. The sequenced material came from blood, either unsorted or a sorted T cell fraction (not recorded which). These receptors were taken from a male donor with ankylosing spondylitis.

The chain couples TRBV7-8 to TRBJ1-2; D gene unclear. Germline V gives CDR1 SGHVS, CDR2 FQNEAQ. V lost 4 bases and J 10 bases, leaving 10 bases between the germline ends. The CDR3 is 11 residues long. CDR3 amino acids: CASSSGLDYTF. The DNA for the CDR3 is TGTGCCAGCAGCTCAGGACTTGACTACACCTTC.

The sample holds a few counts of this clonotype. This chain links TRBV7-9 with TRBJ1-1; maybe TRBD1 (5 bases). Looked up from germline, CDR1 is SEHNR and CDR2 is FQNEAQ (reference sequence). The V end was cut by 3 bases, the J end by 4 bases, with 15 bases between. The CDR3 runs to 15 residues. In DNA, the CDR3 is TGTGCCAGCAGCTTCCGGGGGGGGAGAGGCACTGAAGCTTTCTTT. It encodes CASSFRGGRGTEAFF.

This clonotype has a count of ten or more. The gene calls are TRBV25-1 and TRBJ1-6; D possibly corresponds to TRBD1 (6 bases). V was trimmed by 3 bases and J by 4 bases, leaving 13 bases between them. The length of the CDR3 is 16 residues. Germline loops: CDR1 MGHDK, CDR2 SYGVNS. Here the CDR3 DNA reads TGTGCCAGCAGTGACCCGCAACAGGGTTATAATTCACCCCTCCACTTT. Its translation is CASSDPQQGYNSPLHF.

The rearrangement links TRBV9 to TRBJ1-6; maybe TRBD1 (5 bases). The germline V gene has CDR1 SGDLS and CDR2 YYNGEE. The CDR3 spans 14 residues. V was trimmed by 1 base and J by 4 bases, leaving 6 bases between them. In DNA form, the CDR3 reads TGTGCCAGCAGCGTATCAGGGTATAATTCACCCCTCCACTTT. It specifies CASSVSGYNSPLHF.

This clonotype was detected only a few times. This chain joins TRBV4-3 and TRBJ2-6, with a tentative D call TRBD1 (5 bases). CDR1 is LGHNA, CDR2 YSLEER, per germline. V was cut by 2 bases and J by 2 bases, with 19 bases left in between. There are 19 residues in the CDR3. The DNA of the CDR3 is TGCGCCAGCAGCCAACCCCCCCTAGGGGTAGGGGCTGGGGCCAACGTCCTGACTTTC. This sequence encodes CASSQPPLGVGAGANVLTF.

The chain links TRBV19 to TRBJ2-1; maybe TRBD2 (7 bases). This CDR3 is built from 16 residues. Trimming took off 6 bases at V and 2 bases at J, with 17 bases between the two ends. Per the germline V gene, CDR1 is LNHDA and CDR2 is SQIVND (reference sequence). The DNA for the CDR3 is TGTGCCAGTAGCCTTTGGGCGGGGGACACCTACAATGAGCAGTTCTTC. Its translation: CASSLWAGDTYNEQFF.

The rearrangement links TRBV20-1 to TRBJ2-1, with 14 bases identical to TRBD2. J lost 4 bases, V lost 1 base, and 9 bases had no gene match. Germline loops: CDR1 DFQATT, CDR2 SNEGSKA (reference sequence). This CDR3 is 18 amino acids long. The CDR3 reads CSARGGLAGATVYNEQFF. Written as DNA, the CDR3 is TGCAGTGCTAGAGGGGGACTAGCGGGGGCAACTGTATACAATGAGCAGTTCTTC.

This clonotype was observed at least ten times. An end of the junction differs from the germline gene, which may be a read error. The rearrangement uses TRBV7-7 and TRBJ2-1; no clear D. The length of the CDR3 is 12 residues. The V gene's germline CDR1 is SSHAT and CDR2 FNYEAQ (reference sequence). The CDR3 DNA is TGTGCTAGCAGCCAAGGAGTTTTTGAGCAGTTCTTC. Its protein is CASSQGVFEQFF.

There are a few counts of this clonotype. The V and J genes are TRBV12-3 or TRBV12-4 and TRBJ1-2; TRBD1 agrees at 7 bases. The CDR3 runs to 15 residues. With V trimmed by 6 bases and J by 4 bases, 11 bases remained unmatched. CDR3 amino acids: CASSPSPGQIYGYTF. The CDR3 DNA sequence: TGTGCCAGCAGCCCCTCTCCGGGACAGATCTATGGCTACACCTTC.

This clonotype turned up a few times. The rearrangement uses TRBV27 and TRBJ2-1; D is possibly TRBD1 (5 bases). Germline V gene data show CDR1 as MNHEY and CDR2 as SMNVEV (reference sequence). V was cut by 0 bases and J by 1 base, with 7 bases left in between. There are 15 residues in the CDR3. The DNA of the CDR3 is TGTGCCAGCAGTTTATCGGCAGGGTCCTACAATGAGCAGTTCTTC. Amino acid sequence: CASSLSAGSYNEQFF.

This clonotype was found a few times. The CDR3 reads CAWTTQGGQPQHF. The CDR3 nucleotides read TGTGCCTGGACTACCCAGGGAGGTCAGCCCCAGCATTTT. The chain joins TRBV30 to TRBJ1-5; the D gene is possibly TRBD1 (5 bases). Germline CDR1 reads GTSNPN; CDR2 reads SVGIG (reference sequence). The CDR3 is made up of 13 amino acids. Trimming removed 4 bases at V and 6 bases at J, with 13 bases between. Looking up the rest from reference TRBV30 and TRBJ1-5 gives the full variable domain: SQTIHQWPATLVQPVGSPLSLECTVEGTSNPNLYWYRQAAGRGLQLLFYSVGIGQISSEVPQNLSASRPQDRQFILSSKKLLLSDSGFYLCAWTTQGGQPQHFGDGTRLSIL.

This clonotype was observed many times. The gene calls are TRBV12-3 or TRBV12-4 and TRBJ1-4, with D tentatively TRBD1 (5 bases). There are 13 residues in the CDR3. V was trimmed by 7 bases and J by 8 bases, leaving 14 bases between them. The CDR3 region is CASNGQGGEKLFF. Written as DNA, the CDR3 is TGTGCCAGCAATGGCCAGGGAGGCGAAAAACTGTTTTTT.

This clonotype showed up many times. The CDR3 DNA is TGTGCCAGCAGCAGGACAAGAAGGCCGAGCTCCCCAGAGACCCAGTACTTC. Its protein is CASSRTRRPSSPETQYF. The genes are TRBV27 and TRBJ2-5, with a weak D call TRBD1 (5 bases). The germline CDR1 and CDR2 sequences are MNHEY and SMNVEV (reference sequence). CDR3 length: 17 residues. V was clipped by 6 bases and J by 4 bases, with 24 bases between them.

This clonotype was counted at least ten times. The CDR3 sequence: CSARDVEGTYEQYF. The CDR3 DNA sequence: TGCAGTGCTAGAGACGTGGAGGGGACCTACGAGCAGTACTTC. The V gene is TRBV20-1, the J gene TRBJ2-7, with D perhaps TRBD2 (6 bases). The germline V gene has CDR1 DFQATT and CDR2 SNEGSKA (reference sequence). V dropped 0 bases and J dropped 2 bases, with 11 bases sitting between them. CDR3 size: 14 residues.

The chain employs TRBV18 and TRBJ2-1; perhaps TRBD2 as D (5 bases). CDR1 is KGHSH and CDR2 is LQKENI in the germline V gene. V lost 0 bases and J 0 bases, leaving 9 bases between the germline ends. The CDR3 length is 16 residues. The DNA for the CDR3 is TGTGCCAGCTCACCACCGTGGGAGAGCTCCTACAATGAGCAGTTCTTC. Translated: CASSPPWESSYNEQFF.

This clonotype was observed many times. The chain couples TRBV27 to TRBJ1-2; the D gene is possibly TRBD1 (5 bases). V lost 0 bases, J lost 2 bases, and 13 bases lay in between. Germline lookup yields CDR1 MNHEY and CDR2 SMNVEV (reference sequence). The CDR3 spans 16 residues. The CDR3 loop reads CASSLSGQGANYGYTF. For the CDR3, the DNA is TGTGCCAGCAGTTTATCCGGCCAGGGAGCGAACTATGGCTACACCTTC.

Comment on this clonotype: Mismatch with germline at one junction end may stem from a read error. The CDR3 loop reads CASRPGNSEAFF. CDR3 nucleotide sequence: TGTGCCAGCCGACCAGGGAACAGTGAAGCTTTCTTT. The chain employs TRBV18 and TRBJ1-1; D may be TRBD1 (5 bases). This CDR3 comprises 12 residues. CDR1 and CDR2 from the germline V gene are KGHSH and LQKENI.

This clonotype was seen many times. The chain uses TRBV3-1 and TRBJ1-4; a possible D gene is TRBD1 (6 bases). Per germline, CDR1 LGHDT and CDR2 YNNKEL (reference sequence). The CDR3 runs 17 residues. Trimming left V 4 bases short and J 8 bases short, with 23 bases between. The CDR3 sequence is CASSPLPNAGGGEKLFF. Here the CDR3 DNA reads TGTGCCAGCAGCCCCCTTCCTAACGCGGGGGGCGGAGAAAAACTGTTTTTT.

This clonotype was seen only a few times. The rearrangement uses TRBV7-3 and TRBJ2-1, with TRBD2 matching 10 bases. In germline, CDR1 is SGHTA, CDR2 FQGTGA. There are 15 residues in the CDR3. The V and J ends lost 5 bases and 6 bases, in that order; junction bases with no gene match: 7. CDR3 bases: TGTGCCAGCAGCCTAGCGGGGGCCCTCGGCAATGAGCAGTTCTTC. Translated, it gives CASSLAGALGNEQFF.

Many counts were recorded for this clonotype. The V gene is TRBV7-6, the J gene TRBJ2-1, with 7 bases fitting TRBD1. The CDR3 runs to 14 residues. J lost 4 bases, V lost 1 base, and 1 base had no gene match. Germline V gives CDR1 SGHVS, CDR2 FNYEAQ. CDR3 amino acids: CASSLGGQYNEQFF. The CDR3 nucleotides are TGTGCCAGCAGCTTAGGGGGACAGTACAATGAGCAGTTCTTC.

The CDR3 DNA follows: TGTGCCAGCAGTCCCGGGACTCTGTACCAAGAGACCCAGTACTTC. Its translation: CASSPGTLYQETQYF. The chain is built from TRBV7-6 and TRBJ2-5, with D possibly matching TRBD2 (6 bases). There are 15 residues in the CDR3. The V end was cut by 6 bases, the J end by 0 bases, with 14 bases between. Per the germline V gene, CDR1 is SGHVS and CDR2 is FNYEAQ. Looking up the rest from reference TRBV7-6 and TRBJ2-5 gives the full variable domain: GAGVSQSPRYKVTKRGQDVALRCDPISGHVSLYWYRQALGQGPEFLTYFNYEAQQDKSGLPNDRFSAERPEGSISTLTIQRTEQRDSAMYRCASSPGTLYQETQYFGPGTRLLVL.